One sample yielded the 21 T cell receptor beta chains listed below, sequenced in a study of blood T cells in healthy people across ages. The second PCR ran roughly 6 to 12 cycles with a sample-barcoded 5' primer and J-beta primers. TCRdb reanalysed the 5' RACE reads using MiXCR and keeps one entry per CDR3 protein. The sample records around 1.5 million distinct CDR3 sequences, 42% being singletons. Sequenced sample: blood. The receptors come from a young woman in good health.

V gene TRBV9 combines with J gene TRBJ1-1; D is unclear. V lost 1 base and J lost 6, with 13 bases in between. The V gene's germline CDR1 is SGDLS and CDR2 YYNGEE. CDR3 length equals 14 residues. As DNA, the CDR3 is TGTGCCAGCAGCGTATCTAACCTGGGTGCTGAAGCTTTCTTT. The encoded protein is CASSVSNLGAEAFF.

The chain has TRBV6-5 and TRBJ2-3, with 13 bases that match TRBD2. V dropped 7 bases and J dropped 7; count of bases not matched to a gene: 5. CDR1 and CDR2 from the germline V gene are MNHEY and SVGAGI. The CDR3 contains 14 residues. The chain's CDR3 is CASTRGLAGNTQYF. CDR3 nucleotides: TGTGCCAGCACCCGGGGACTAGCGGGGAATACGCAGTATTTT.

This sequence joins TRBV29-1 and TRBJ1-1; tentatively, D is TRBD1 (6 bases). The CDR3 spans 13 residues. Deletions cut 4 bases from V and 1 base from J, with 10 bases between. Germline lookup yields CDR1 SQVTM and CDR2 ANQGSEA. The CDR3, as DNA: TGCAGCGTTGGGAGGGGGGGGAACACTGAAGCTTTCTTT. This gives the protein CSVGRGGNTEAFF. Looking up the rest from reference TRBV29-1 and TRBJ1-1 gives the full variable domain: SAVISQKPSRDICQRGTSLTIQCQVDSQVTMMFWYRQQPGQSLTLIATANQGSEATYESGFVIDKFPISRPNLTFSTLTVSNMSPEDSSIYLCSVGRGGNTEAFFGQGTRLTVV.

The chain combines TRBV6-1 with TRBJ2-5; D remains ambiguous. Germline V gene data show CDR1 as MNHNS and CDR2 as SASEGT. The CDR3 is 17 amino acids. Trimming pared 1 base from V and 5 bases from J, leaving 20 bases between. CDR3 DNA: TGTGCCAGCAGTGAAGAAGTCTCGGGCCTTTTGCGGGAGACCCAGTACTTC. Translated, it gives CASSEEVSGLLRETQYF.

A few counts support this clonotype. J is TRBJ1-1 and V is TRBV4-1; D is unclear. The CDR3 covers 15 residues. Between the trimmed V and J ends, which lost 0 bases and 5 bases, there was a span of 13 bases. Germline loops: CDR1 MGHRA, CDR2 YSYEKL. The DNA of the CDR3 is TGCGCCAGCAGCCAAGAGGATGAGACGTGGACTGAAGCTTTCTTT. It specifies CASSQEDETWTEAFF.

This clonotype showed up just once. This chain joins TRBV12-5 and TRBJ2-5; D not certain. The CDR3 covers 14 residues. V lost 1 base and J lost 11, with 17 bases in between. Germline lookup yields CDR1 LGHNT and CDR2 FRNRAP. CDR3 DNA: TGTGCTAGTGGTTTGGACCTCCTCACCAATGAGCAGTACTTC. Translating gives CASGLDLLTNEQYF.

V and J are TRBV5-1 and TRBJ2-3, with unresolved D. CDR1 is SGHRS, CDR2 YFSETQ, per germline. V dropped 5 bases and J dropped 2 bases, with 15 bases sitting between them. The CDR3 loop spans 15 amino acids. CDR3 sequence reads: CASRPWQAATDTQYF. The CDR3 DNA follows: TGCGCCAGCAGGCCGTGGCAGGCCGCCACAGATACGCAGTATTTT.

The rearrangement joins TRBV10-3 to TRBJ1-6; TRBD1 is a possible D gene (6 bases). V was shortened by 6 bases and J by 7 bases, with 13 bases between the two germline ends. CDR3 length: 14 residues. Germline assignment: CDR1 ENHRY and CDR2 SYGVKD. CDR3 protein: CAISLGGNNSPLHF. As DNA, the CDR3 is TGTGCCATCAGCCTGGGGGGCAACAATTCACCCCTCCACTTT.

This chain links TRBV12-3 or TRBV12-4 with TRBJ1-6, with D perhaps matching TRBD1 (6 bases). V lost 6 bases to trimming and J lost 7 bases, with 16 bases between them. The CDR3 sequence is 15 residues long. The DNA for the CDR3 is TGTGCCAGCAGGGGTGGGGGCGATGGGAATTCACCCCTCCACTTT. It is translated as CASRGGGDGNSPLHF.

This clonotype was seen more than once but under ten times. The chain carries TRBV12-3 or TRBV12-4 and TRBJ2-2; the D is unclear. The CDR3 spans 13 residues. Trimming pared 1 base from V and 4 bases from J, leaving 4 bases between. The CDR3 here is CASSLDPTGELFF. The CDR3, as DNA: TGTGCCAGCAGTTTAGACCCCACCGGGGAGCTGTTTTTT.

This clonotype has a single count. The chain has TRBV20-1 and TRBJ2-3; 8 bases fit TRBD2. The CDR3 runs to 14 residues. Germline V gene data show CDR1 as DFQATT and CDR2 as SNEGSKA (reference sequence). J gave up 1 base and V 5 bases, and 5 bases lay outside the gene matches. The CDR3 loop reads CSAAIAGRTDTQYF. The CDR3 nucleotides are TGCAGTGCTGCTATAGCGGGACGCACAGATACGCAGTATTTT.

This clonotype was detected a few times. The chain carries TRBV25-1 and TRBJ1-1; 10 nucleotides line up with TRBD1. The germline CDR1 and CDR2 sequences are MGHDK and SYGVNS. V lost 4 bases, J lost 10 bases, and 3 bases stayed unmatched. The CDR3 totals 12 residues. The chain's CDR3 is CASSGTGGRAFF. The CDR3 DNA sequence: TGTGCCAGCAGTGGGACAGGGGGGCGAGCTTTCTTT.

The genes are TRBV7-9 and TRBJ2-1; TRBD2 matches at 9 bases. The J call is uncertain, as TRBJ2-7 better fits the DNA end. The CDR3 is 16 residues long. CDR1 and CDR2 (germline): SEHNR, FQNEAQ (reference sequence). The CDR3 region has the DNA TGTGCCAGCAGCCCTCAGGGGCTAGCGGGGCACAATGAGCAGTACTTC. Translation gives CASSPQGLAGHNEQYF.

This clonotype showed up just a few times. V and J are TRBV12-3 or TRBV12-4 and TRBJ2-3, with D maybe TRBD2 (6 bases). The CDR3 extends over 13 amino acids. Trimming removed 8 bases at V and 5 bases at J, with 14 bases between. This chain's CDR3 is CASLSGFQDTQYF. The CDR3 DNA sequence: TGTGCCAGCCTCAGCGGGTTTCAAGATACGCAGTATTTT.

This rearrangement joins TRBV4-2 to TRBJ2-4, with 10 bases matching TRBD1. The CDR3 consists of 17 residues. With V trimmed by 2 bases and J by 6 bases, 10 bases remained unmatched. Germline lookup yields CDR1 LGHNA and CDR2 YNFKEQ. The CDR3 DNA sequence: TGTGCCAGCAGCCAATCCGCTGGGACAGGGGCGGGAAACATTCAGTACTTC. It yields the protein CASSQSAGTGAGNIQYF.

This clonotype was found a few times. The genes are TRBV7-8 and TRBJ2-7; 15 positions agree with TRBD2. Unmatched junction bases numbered 11, after V lost 5 bases and J lost 3 bases. Germline V lookup: CDR1 SGHVS, CDR2 FQNEAQ. The CDR3 totals 18 residues. CDR3 DNA: TGTGCCAGCAGCCCGGGTCGGACTAGCGGGAGGGCCGACTACGAGCAGTACTTC. This codes for CASSPGRTSGRADYEQYF. Supplemented by reference TRBV7-8 and TRBJ2-7, the full variable domain reads GAGVSQSPRYKVAKRGQDVALRCDPISGHVSLFWYQQALGQGPEFLTYFQNEAQLDKSGLPSDRFFAERPEGSVSTLKIQRTQQEDSAVYLCASSPGRTSGRADYEQYFGPGTRLTVT.

CDR3 coding DNA: TGTGCCATCCCGAAACAGGGGGCGGATGAAAAACTGTTTTTT. Its protein is CAIPKQGADEKLFF. The J gene is TRBJ1-4, the V gene TRBV25-1; 9 bases line up with TRBD1. The CDR3 spans 14 residues. V lost 10 bases to trimming and J lost 6 bases; unmatched junction nucleotides: 9. CDR1 and CDR2 from the germline V gene are MGHDK and SYGVNS.

As regards this clonotype: A much larger clone sits a single nucleotide away, making a read error possible. The rearrangement joins TRBV3-1 to TRBJ1-2, with 8 positions matching TRBD1. Germline loops: CDR1 LGHDT, CDR2 YNNKEL (reference sequence). CDR3 length: 14 residues. V lost 2 bases and J lost 4; bases outside the gene matches: 3. CDR3 DNA sequence: TGTGCCAGCAGCCAACGACAGGGGTCCTATGGCTACACCTTC. It yields the protein CASSQRQGSYGYTF.

This chain uses TRBV29-1 with TRBJ2-7, with 8 bases matching TRBD2. Looked up from germline, CDR1 is SQVTM and CDR2 is ANQGSEA. The V gene end was trimmed by 6 bases and the J gene end by 7 bases; junction bases not matched to a gene: 11. This CDR3 spans 13 amino acids. The CDR3 is CSVRGGSYNEQYF. Here the CDR3 DNA reads TGCAGCGTCCGCGGGGGGTCGTACAATGAGCAGTACTTC.

V and J are TRBV4-1 and TRBJ1-1; possible D gene TRBD1, 5 bases. Germline lookup yields CDR1 MGHRA and CDR2 YSYEKL. Trimming removed 4 bases at V and 4 bases at J, with 19 bases between. This CDR3 is 16 amino acids long. The CDR3 reads CASSLDPGAATTEAFF. CDR3 coding DNA: TGCGCCAGCAGCCTGGACCCCGGGGCAGCGACCACTGAAGCTTTCTTT.

This clonotype was recorded a few times. V usage is TRBV7-9 and J usage is TRBJ1-1, with D unclear. CDR3 length: 14 amino acids. Per the germline V gene, CDR1 is SEHNR and CDR2 is FQNEAQ (reference sequence). The V end lost 5 bases, the J end lost 0 bases, and 10 bases lay between the germline ends. Here the CDR3 DNA reads TGTGCCAGCAGCCTAGTACCGGTGAACACTGAAGCTTTCTTT. Protein: CASSLVPVNTEAFF.